The next 27 T cell receptor beta chains were all read from a single sample in a study of blood T cell repertoires in COVID-19 (dated by TCRdb to about 2020). Preparation of the library involved the immunoSEQ multiplex PCR assay. This immuneACCESS table, as held by TCRdb, lists in-frame sequences with V and J called but not all clones. Of the missing ones, under half trace to an unresolved V gene in checked studies; the others have no known cause. A total of just under 350,000 clones appear in this sample, more than 75% of them only once. Less than 3.5% of the sample is taken by the ten largest. Sequences were obtained from peripheral blood. All receptors derive from a woman aged 18-29 years who had recovered from COVID-19.

This sequence joins TRBV11-2 and TRBJ2-6; 8 nucleotides line up with TRBD2. This CDR3 has 17 amino acids. The germline CDR1 and CDR2 sequences are SGHAT and FQNNGV. V trimming: 5 bases; J trimming: 2 bases; junction bases outside the gene matches: 8. Written as DNA, the CDR3 is TGTGCCAGCAGCCCGAGGACTAGCCTCGCTGGGGCCAACGTCCTGACTTTC. It codes for CASSPRTSLAGANVLTF.

In DNA, the CDR3 is TGTGCCAGCAGTGAAACAGGGGTCATGAACACTGAAGCTTTCTTT. This encodes CASSETGVMNTEAFF. The J gene is TRBJ1-1, the V gene TRBV25-1; TRBD1 matches at 7 bases. The CDR3 is made up of 15 amino acids. The germline V gene encodes CDR1 MGHDK and CDR2 SYGVNS. V was clipped by 2 bases and J by 0 bases; unmatched bases: 3.

The V call is TRBV19, the J call TRBJ1-1; D perhaps matches TRBD1 (6 bases). The CDR3 totals 14 residues. Looked up from germline, CDR1 is LNHDA and CDR2 is SQIVND (reference sequence). V was cut by 4 bases and J by 0 bases, with 9 bases left in between. CDR3 sequence reads: CASSKTGLNTEAFF. CDR3 sequence (DNA): TGTGCCAGTAGTAAGACAGGATTGAACACTGAAGCTTTCTTT.

The genes are TRBV11-2 and TRBJ2-5; TRBD1 matches 7 bases. V lost 5 bases to trimming and J lost 5 bases; unmatched junction nucleotides: 11. The CDR3 extends over 15 amino acids. The germline V gene encodes CDR1 SGHAT and CDR2 FQNNGV. The CDR3 reads CASSPTQTGWETQYF. As DNA, the CDR3 is TGTGCCAGCAGCCCTACCCAGACAGGGTGGGAGACCCAGTACTTC.

In its sample, this clone was seen a few times. The V gene is TRBV27, the J gene TRBJ1-2; 8 nucleotides align to TRBD1. Germline CDR1 reads MNHEY; CDR2 reads SMNVEV (reference sequence). CDR3 length: 15 residues. Trimming removed 3 bases from V and 4 bases from J; junction bases left unmatched: 7. The CDR3 is CASSLMGQASYGYTF. The CDR3, as DNA: TGTGCCAGCAGTTTGATGGGACAGGCTTCCTATGGCTACACCTTC.

The genes are TRBV5-4 and TRBJ2-3; 9 bases line up with TRBD2. This CDR3 has 16 amino acids. Trimming removed 6 bases from V and 6 bases from J; junction bases left unmatched: 14. Germline CDR1 and CDR2: SGHNT and YYREEE (reference sequence). CDR3 in amino acids: CASTTRGGSGSDTQYF. CDR3 sequence (DNA): TGTGCCAGCACCACTCGGGGTGGTAGCGGGAGCGATACGCAGTATTTT.

The V call is TRBV2, the J call TRBJ1-3; 7 bases match TRBD1. The CDR3 length is 15 residues. V lost 6 bases, J lost 3 bases, and 8 bases stayed unmatched. CDR1 and CDR2 (germline): SNHLY, FYNNEI. CDR3 sequence reads: CASRGEWDSGNTIYF. The CDR3 nucleotides read TGTGCCAGCAGGGGGGAGTGGGACAGTGGAAACACCATATATTTT.

V and J are TRBV5-1 and TRBJ1-1; 7 nucleotides agree with TRBD1. Trimming at V came to 2 bases and at J to 0 bases, leaving 1 base not matched to a gene. Germline V gene sequence: CDR1 SGHRS, CDR2 YFSETQ. CDR3 size: 14 residues. CDR3 in DNA: TGCGCCAGCAGCTTCAGGGGGTTGAACACTGAAGCTTTCTTT. It yields the protein CASSFRGLNTEAFF.

The chain carries TRBV14 and TRBJ2-1; D may be TRBD2 (5 bases). V was trimmed by 1 base and J by 2 bases, leaving 9 bases between them. The V gene's germline CDR1 is SGHDN and CDR2 FVKESK. The CDR3 is 15 amino acids. The CDR3 loop is CASSQGWEPYNEQFF. The CDR3 nucleotides read TGTGCCAGCAGCCAAGGGTGGGAGCCCTACAATGAGCAGTTCTTC.

The chain carries TRBV10-3 and TRBJ2-3; unclear D gene. The CDR3 has 17 residues. V dropped 2 bases and J dropped 1 base, with 16 bases sitting between them. CDR1 is ENHRY, CDR2 SYGVKD, per germline. The CDR3 coding sequence is TGTGCCATCAGTGAGGGCTCTGGTCAGGTGGGCACAGATACGCAGTATTTT. This codes for CAISEGSGQVGTDTQYF.

The chain's CDR3 is CASSLELSSYNEQFF. CDR3 DNA: TGTGCCAGCAGCCTAGAGCTTTCCTCCTACAATGAGCAGTTCTTC. The chain combines TRBV7-2 with TRBJ2-1; D remains unclear. Germline lookup yields CDR1 SGHTA and CDR2 FQGNSA. V was clipped by 5 bases and J by 0 bases, with 11 bases between them. This CDR3 has 15 residues. The entire variable domain, with the rest obtained from reference TRBV7-2 and TRBJ2-1, is as follows: GAGVSQSPSNKVTEKGKDVELRCDPISGHTALYWYRQSLGQGLEFLIYFQGNSAPDKSGLPSDRFSAERTGGSVSTLTIQRTQQEDSAVYLCASSLELSSYNEQFFGPGTRLTVL.

V is TRBV18 and J is TRBJ2-1; 8 positions agree with TRBD2. With V trimmed by 3 bases and J by 4 bases, 17 bases remained unmatched. The CDR3 loop spans 19 amino acids. Germline lookup yields CDR1 KGHSH and CDR2 LQKENI. CDR3 nucleotides: TGTGCCAGCTCACCCCCGGGACTAGGTGTGGGTAGTGCTTACAATGAGCAGTTCTTC. Translated, it gives CASSPPGLGVGSAYNEQFF.

The chain combines TRBV15 with TRBJ2-1, with 11 bases identical to TRBD2. CDR1 is LNHNV, CDR2 YYDKDF, per germline (reference sequence). With 0 bases clipped from V and 1 base from J, the junction kept 11 bases outside the gene matches. This CDR3 region has 20 residues. This CDR3 is CATSRDLETSGIPSYNEQFF. Written as DNA, the CDR3 is TGTGCCACCAGCAGAGATCTGGAGACTAGCGGGATCCCATCCTACAATGAGCAGTTCTTC.

V and J are TRBV25-1 and TRBJ1-5; D is unclear. CDR3 length equals 15 residues. V lost 1 base to trimming and J lost 0 bases, with 7 bases between them. Germline V gene data show CDR1 as MGHDK and CDR2 as SYGVNS. Here the CDR3 DNA reads TGTGCCAGCAGTGAATCCGGACTTAGCAATCAGCCCCAGCATTTT. This sequence encodes CASSESGLSNQPQHF.

The chain links TRBV28 to TRBJ2-1; the match to TRBD2 covers 12 bases. Germline CDR1 is MDHEN and CDR2 is SYDVKM. This CDR3 comprises 16 residues. The trim removed 3 bases at V and 7 bases at J, leaving 7 bases unmatched. CDR3 coding DNA: TGTGCCAGCAGTTTTTTAACGGGACTAGCGGGTAATGAGCAGTTCTTC. Amino acids: CASSFLTGLAGNEQFF.

The CDR3 reads CASSQWSSNYGYTF. CDR3 coding DNA: TGTGCCAGCAGCCAATGGAGCAGTAACTATGGCTACACCTTC. The genes are TRBV3-1 (or the pseudogene TRBV3-2) and TRBJ1-2; D is unclear. This CDR3 region has 14 residues. Trimming stripped 2 bases from V and 1 base from J, with 8 bases between. Looked up from germline, CDR1 is LGHDT and CDR2 is YNNKEL (reference sequence).

The chain links TRBV11-3 to TRBJ2-7; 9 bases match TRBD1. The J segment lost 8 bases and the V segment lost 0 bases, leaving 2 bases of the junction unmatched. The CDR3 is made up of 13 amino acids. In germline, CDR1 is SGHNT, CDR2 YENEEA. CDR3 sequence (DNA): TGTGCCAGCAGCTTAGAGGGACAGGGAAAGCAGTACGTC. Amino acid sequence: CASSLEGQGKQYV.

This clone was counted once. The chain is built from TRBV13 and TRBJ2-2, with 11 bases identical to TRBD2. This CDR3 spans 17 amino acids. Germline CDR1 PRHDT, CDR2 FYEKMQ (reference sequence). The J segment lost 9 bases and the V segment lost 0 bases, leaving 9 bases of the junction unmatched. CDR3 region: CASSLGLAGAISRELFF. The CDR3 nucleotides read TGTGCCAGCAGCTTAGGACTAGCGGGAGCAATTTCTCGGGAGCTGTTTTTT. The whole variable domain, remainder taken from reference TRBV13 and TRBJ2-2, is AAGVIQSPRHLIKEKRETATLKCYPIPRHDTVYWYQQGPGQDPQFLISFYEKMQSDKGSIPDRFSAQQFSDYHSELNMSSLELGDSALYFCASSLGLAGAISRELFFGEGSRLTVL.

This chain links TRBV7-2 with TRBJ2-3; the match to TRBD2 covers 7 bases. CDR3 size: 14 residues. CDR1 is SGHTA, CDR2 FQGNSA, per germline. The J segment lost 0 bases and the V segment lost 4 bases, leaving 1 base of the junction unmatched. The CDR3 here is CASSSSGSTDTQYF. DNA for the CDR3: TGTGCCAGCAGCTCTAGCGGAAGCACAGATACGCAGTATTTT.

This chain joins TRBV6-2 or TRBV6-3 and TRBJ2-1, with TRBD1 identical over 8 bases. This CDR3 is built from 15 residues. The V gene's germline CDR1 is MNHEY and CDR2 SVGEGT. The ends lost 5 bases at V and 6 bases at J; junction bases unmatched: 9. This chain's CDR3 is CASSSRDRPFNEQFF. In nucleotides, the CDR3 is TGTGCCAGCAGTAGCCGGGACAGGCCTTTCAATGAGCAGTTCTTC.

The chain couples TRBV11-3 to TRBJ2-7, with D perhaps TRBD2 (7 bases). The V end lost 3 bases, the J end lost 3 bases, and 9 bases lay between the germline ends. Germline loops: CDR1 SGHNT, CDR2 YENEEA. The CDR3 is 13 residues long. The CDR3 region has the DNA TGTGCCAGCAGCTTGGGGGGGCGCTACGAGCAGTACGTC. This codes for CASSLGGRYEQYV.

The rearrangement joins TRBV19 to TRBJ1-5, with no clear D. The germline V and J ends were trimmed by 7 bases and 0 bases, with 10 bases remaining between them. Germline V CDR1 and CDR2: LNHDA, SQIVND (reference sequence). The CDR3 is made up of 14 amino acids. CDR3 DNA sequence: TGTGCCAGTAATGCGGCAGTTAGCAATCAGCCCCAGCATTTT. Encoded protein: CASNAAVSNQPQHF.

CDR3 DNA sequence: TGTGCCAGCAGCCCGACAGGGGCGATGAACACTGAAGCTTTCTTT. It encodes CASSPTGAMNTEAFF. The chain employs TRBV5-5 and TRBJ1-1; 8 nucleotides align to TRBD1. V lost 4 bases, J lost 0 bases, and 5 bases stayed unmatched. The CDR3 runs 15 residues. CDR1 SGHKS and CDR2 YYEKEE come from the germline V gene (reference sequence).

This clone was found many times. The V gene is TRBV9, the J gene TRBJ1-1; 7 nucleotides align to TRBD1. V lost 6 bases, J lost 7 bases, and 9 bases stayed unmatched. The germline V gene has CDR1 SGDLS and CDR2 YYNGEE. The CDR3 spans 13 residues. The CDR3 loop is CASNRQGNGEAFF. CDR3 DNA: TGTGCCAGCAACCGACAGGGTAATGGTGAAGCTTTCTTT.

The chain recombines TRBV5-6 with TRBJ2-3, with 11 bases lining up with TRBD2. The CDR3 is made up of 18 amino acids. V lost 0 bases and J lost 3; bases outside the gene matches: 9. CDR1 and CDR2 (germline): SGHDT, YYEEEE. The CDR3 DNA sequence: TGTGCCAGCAGCTTGGCCTTCTCGGGGACTAGCGGTACAGATACGCAGTATTTT. Protein: CASSLAFSGTSGTDTQYF.

The chain combines TRBV10-3 with TRBJ2-7, with TRBD2 matching over 12 bases. Germline-derived CDR1 and CDR2 are ENHRY and SYGVKD. With V trimmed by 2 bases and J by 6 bases, 8 bases remained unmatched. The CDR3 runs 16 residues. CDR3 sequence (DNA): TGTGCCATCAGTGAGGGTGTTGGACTAGCGGGACCCGAGCAGTACGTC. Amino acids: CAISEGVGLAGPEQYV.

V and J are TRBV3-1 (or the pseudogene TRBV3-2) and TRBJ1-2; D gene ambiguous. The CDR3 is 13 amino acids. Germline loops: CDR1 LGHDT, CDR2 YNNKEL (reference sequence). With 1 base removed from V and 4 bases from J, the gap between germline ends came to 7 bases. The CDR3 sequence: CASSQGSGYGYTF. The CDR3 DNA is TGTGCCAGCAGCCAAGGTTCGGGCTATGGCTACACCTTC.